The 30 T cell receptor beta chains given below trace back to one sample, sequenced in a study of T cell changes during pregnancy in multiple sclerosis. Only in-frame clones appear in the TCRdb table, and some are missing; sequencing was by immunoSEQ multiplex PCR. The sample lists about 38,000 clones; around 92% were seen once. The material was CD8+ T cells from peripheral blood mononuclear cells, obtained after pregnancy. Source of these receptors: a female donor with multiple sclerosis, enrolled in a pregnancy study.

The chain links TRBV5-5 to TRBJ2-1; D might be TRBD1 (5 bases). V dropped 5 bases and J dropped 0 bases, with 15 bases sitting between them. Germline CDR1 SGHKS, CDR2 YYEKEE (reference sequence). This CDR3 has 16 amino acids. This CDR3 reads CASSGGHRSSYNEQFF. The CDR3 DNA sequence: TGTGCCAGCAGTGGTGGACACCGGAGCTCCTACAATGAGCAGTTCTTC. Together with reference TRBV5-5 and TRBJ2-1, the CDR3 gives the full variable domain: DAGVTQSPTHLIKTRGQQVTLRCSPISGHKSVSWYQQVLGQGPQFIFQYYEKEERGRGNFPDRFSARQFPNYSSELNVNALLLGDSALYLCASSGGHRSSYNEQFFGPGTRLTVL.

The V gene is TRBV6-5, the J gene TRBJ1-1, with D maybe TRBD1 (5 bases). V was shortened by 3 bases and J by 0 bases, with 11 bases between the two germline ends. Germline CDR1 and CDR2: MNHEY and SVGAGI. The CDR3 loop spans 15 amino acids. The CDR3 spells CASSYIGRVNTEAFF. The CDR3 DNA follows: TGTGCCAGCAGTTATATAGGCAGGGTGAACACTGAAGCTTTCTTT.

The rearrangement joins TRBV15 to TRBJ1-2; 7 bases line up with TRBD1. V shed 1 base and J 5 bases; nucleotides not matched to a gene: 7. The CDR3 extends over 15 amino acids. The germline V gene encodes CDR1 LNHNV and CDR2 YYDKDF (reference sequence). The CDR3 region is CATSRGDSPNYGYTF. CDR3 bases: TGTGCCACCAGCAGAGGGGACAGTCCCAATTATGGCTACACCTTC. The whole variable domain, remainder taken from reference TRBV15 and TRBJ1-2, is DAMVIQNPRYQVTQFGKPVTLSCSQTLNHNVMYWYQQKSSQAPKLLFHYYDKDFNNEADTPDNFQSRRPNTSFCFLDIRSPGLGDTAMYLCATSRGDSPNYGYTFGSGTRLTVV.

CDR3 sequence reads: CASSPPTGMRTYEQYF. CDR3 DNA sequence: TGTGCCAGCTCACCACCGACGGGGATGAGGACCTACGAGCAGTACTTC. The V and J genes are TRBV18 and TRBJ2-7; a possible D gene is TRBD2 (5 bases). V shed 0 bases and J shed 2 bases, with 14 bases lying between them. CDR1 is KGHSH, CDR2 LQKENI, per germline. This CDR3 contains 16 residues.

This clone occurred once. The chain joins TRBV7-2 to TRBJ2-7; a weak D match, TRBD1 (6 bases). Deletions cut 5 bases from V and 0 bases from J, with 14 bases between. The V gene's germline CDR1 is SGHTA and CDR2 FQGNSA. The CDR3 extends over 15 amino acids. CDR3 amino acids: CASSRDRSSSYEQYF. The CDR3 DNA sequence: TGTGCCAGCAGCAGAGACAGGTCTAGCTCCTACGAGCAGTACTTC.

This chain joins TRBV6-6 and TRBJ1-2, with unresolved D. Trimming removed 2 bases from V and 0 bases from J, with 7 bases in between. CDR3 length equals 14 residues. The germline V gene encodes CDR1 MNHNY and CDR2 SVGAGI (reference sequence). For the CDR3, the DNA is TGTGCCAGCAGTTACGGGCAGTCTAACTATGGCTACACCTTC. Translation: CASSYGQSNYGYTF.

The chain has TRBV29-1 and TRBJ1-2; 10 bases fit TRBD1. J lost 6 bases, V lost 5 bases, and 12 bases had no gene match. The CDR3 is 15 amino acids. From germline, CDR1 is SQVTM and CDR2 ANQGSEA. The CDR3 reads CSVKSGTGADNGYTF. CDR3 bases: TGCAGCGTTAAGTCCGGGACAGGGGCGGACAATGGCTACACCTTC.

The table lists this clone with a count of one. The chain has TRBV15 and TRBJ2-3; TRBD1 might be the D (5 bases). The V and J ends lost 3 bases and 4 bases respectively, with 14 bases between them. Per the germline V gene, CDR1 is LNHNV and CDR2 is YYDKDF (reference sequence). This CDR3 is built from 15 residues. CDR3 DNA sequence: TGTGCCACCAGCAGTCCTAGAAGGGGCCCAGATACGCAGTATTTT. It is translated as CATSSPRRGPDTQYF.

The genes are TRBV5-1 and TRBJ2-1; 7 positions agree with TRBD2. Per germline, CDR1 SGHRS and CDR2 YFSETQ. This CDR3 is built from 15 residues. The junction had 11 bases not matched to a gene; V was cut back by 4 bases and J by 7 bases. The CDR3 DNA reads TGCGCCAGCAGCCCACGGTCGGGACTAAGTAATGAGCAGTTCTTC. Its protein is CASSPRSGLSNEQFF. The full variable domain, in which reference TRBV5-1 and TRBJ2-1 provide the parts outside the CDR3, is KAGVTQTPRYLIKTRGQQVTLSCSPISGHRSVSWYQQTPGQGLQFLFEYFSETQRNKGNFPGRFSGRQFSNSRSEMNVSTLELGDSALYLCASSPRSGLSNEQFFGPGTRLTVL.

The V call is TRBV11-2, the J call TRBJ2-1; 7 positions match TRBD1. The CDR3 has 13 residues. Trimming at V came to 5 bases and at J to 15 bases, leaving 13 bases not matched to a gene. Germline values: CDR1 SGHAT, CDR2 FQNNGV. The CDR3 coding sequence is TGTGCCAGCAGCGCCCGGGACAGCGACCTTTCGTTCTTC. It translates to CASSARDSDLSFF.

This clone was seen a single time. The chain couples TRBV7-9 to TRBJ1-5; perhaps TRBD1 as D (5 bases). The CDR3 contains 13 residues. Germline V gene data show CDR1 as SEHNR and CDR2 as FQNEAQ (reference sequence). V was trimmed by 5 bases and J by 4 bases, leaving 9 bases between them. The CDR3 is CASSRDLNQPQHF. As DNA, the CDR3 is TGTGCCAGCAGCCGGGACTTAAATCAGCCCCAGCATTTT.

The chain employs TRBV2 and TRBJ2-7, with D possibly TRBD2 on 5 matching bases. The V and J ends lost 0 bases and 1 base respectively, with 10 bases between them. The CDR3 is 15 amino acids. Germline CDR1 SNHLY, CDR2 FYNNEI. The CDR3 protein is CASSEAAGRSYEQYF. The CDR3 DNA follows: TGTGCCAGCAGTGAAGCTGCGGGTCGTTCCTACGAGCAGTACTTC.

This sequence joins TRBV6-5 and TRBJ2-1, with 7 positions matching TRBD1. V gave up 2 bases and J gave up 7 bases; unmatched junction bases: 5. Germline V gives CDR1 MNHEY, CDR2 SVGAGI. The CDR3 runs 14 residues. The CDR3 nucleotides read TGTGCCAGCAGTTACACTCAGGGGGTGAATGAGCAGTTCTTC. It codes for CASSYTQGVNEQFF.

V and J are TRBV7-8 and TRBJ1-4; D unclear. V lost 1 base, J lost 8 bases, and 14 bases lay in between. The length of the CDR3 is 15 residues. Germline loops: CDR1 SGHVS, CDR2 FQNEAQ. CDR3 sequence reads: CASSLVRGHQEKLFF. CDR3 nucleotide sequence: TGTGCCAGCAGCTTAGTTCGTGGGCACCAAGAAAAACTGTTTTTT.

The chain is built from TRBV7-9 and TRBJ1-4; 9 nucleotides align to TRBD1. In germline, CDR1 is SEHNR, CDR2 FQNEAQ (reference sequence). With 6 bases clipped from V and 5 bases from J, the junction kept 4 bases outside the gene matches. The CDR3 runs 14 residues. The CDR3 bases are TGTGCCAGCAGTTCGACAGGGGGGAATGAAAAACTGTTTTTT. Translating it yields CASSSTGGNEKLFF. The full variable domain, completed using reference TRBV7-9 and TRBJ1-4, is DTGVSQNPRHKITKRGQNVTFRCDPISEHNRLYWYRQTLGQGPEFLTYFQNEAQLEKSRLLSDRFSAERPKGSFSTLEIQRTEQGDSAMYLCASSSTGGNEKLFFGSGTQLSVL.

The CDR3 loop is CASSSSGARSYEQYF. CDR3 coding DNA: TGTGCCAGCAGTTCTAGCGGGGCCCGCTCCTACGAGCAGTACTTC. The chain joins TRBV27 to TRBJ2-7, with 9 bases identical to TRBD2. The germline V gene encodes CDR1 MNHEY and CDR2 SMNVEV (reference sequence). CDR3 length: 15 residues. V lost 4 bases and J lost 0; bases outside the gene matches: 4.

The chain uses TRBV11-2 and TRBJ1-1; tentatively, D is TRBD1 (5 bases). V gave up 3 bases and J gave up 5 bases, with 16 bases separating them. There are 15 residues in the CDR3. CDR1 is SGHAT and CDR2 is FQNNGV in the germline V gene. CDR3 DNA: TGTGCCAGCAGCTTCCCACCGGCAGGGTTAACTGAAGCTTTCTTT. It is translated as CASSFPPAGLTEAFF.

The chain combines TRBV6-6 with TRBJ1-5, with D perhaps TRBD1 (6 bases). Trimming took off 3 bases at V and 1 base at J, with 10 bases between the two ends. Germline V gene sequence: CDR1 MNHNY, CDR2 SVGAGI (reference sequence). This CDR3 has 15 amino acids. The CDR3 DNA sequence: TGTGCCAGCAGTTATGGGGGGGCGAGCAATCAGCCCCAGCATTTT. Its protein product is CASSYGGASNQPQHF.

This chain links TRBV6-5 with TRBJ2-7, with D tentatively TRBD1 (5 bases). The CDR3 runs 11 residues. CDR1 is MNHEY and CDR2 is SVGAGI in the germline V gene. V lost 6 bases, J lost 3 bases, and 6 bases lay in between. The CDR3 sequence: CASSDSYEQYF. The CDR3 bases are TGTGCCAGCAGCGACAGCTACGAGCAGTACTTC.

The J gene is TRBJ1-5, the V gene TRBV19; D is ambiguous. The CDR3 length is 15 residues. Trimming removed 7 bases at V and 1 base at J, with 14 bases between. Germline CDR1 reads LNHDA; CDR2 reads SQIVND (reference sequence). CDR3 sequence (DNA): TGTGCCAGTACCCCTACGACTAAAAGCAATCAGCCCCAGCATTTT. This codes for CASTPTTKSNQPQHF.

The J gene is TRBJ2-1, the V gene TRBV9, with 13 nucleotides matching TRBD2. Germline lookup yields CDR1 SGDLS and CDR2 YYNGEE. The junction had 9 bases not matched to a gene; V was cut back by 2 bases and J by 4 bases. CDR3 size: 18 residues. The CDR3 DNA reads TGTGCCAGCAGCGTCCACCTCGGGACTAGCGGGACATACAATGAGCAGTTCTTC. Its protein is CASSVHLGTSGTYNEQFF.

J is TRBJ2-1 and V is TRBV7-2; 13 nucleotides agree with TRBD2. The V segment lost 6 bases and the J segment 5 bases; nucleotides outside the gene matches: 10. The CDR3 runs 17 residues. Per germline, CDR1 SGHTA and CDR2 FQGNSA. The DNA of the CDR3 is TGTGCCAGCAGTCTGACTAGCGGGGGGCCATATCACAATGAGCAGTTCTTC. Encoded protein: CASSLTSGGPYHNEQFF.

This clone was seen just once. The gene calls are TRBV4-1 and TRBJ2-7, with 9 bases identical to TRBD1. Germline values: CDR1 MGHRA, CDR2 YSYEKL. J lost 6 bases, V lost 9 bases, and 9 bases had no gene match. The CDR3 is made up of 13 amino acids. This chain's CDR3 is CASTPGQGGEQYF. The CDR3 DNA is TGCGCCAGTACTCCGGGACAGGGAGGCGAGCAGTACTTC.

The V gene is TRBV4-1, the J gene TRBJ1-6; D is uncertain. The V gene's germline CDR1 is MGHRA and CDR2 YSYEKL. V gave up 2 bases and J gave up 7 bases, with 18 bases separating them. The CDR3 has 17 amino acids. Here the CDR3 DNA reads TGCGCCAGCAGCCAATTCAGTCTCCGGGAACCCAATTCACCCCTCCACTTT. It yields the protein CASSQFSLREPNSPLHF.

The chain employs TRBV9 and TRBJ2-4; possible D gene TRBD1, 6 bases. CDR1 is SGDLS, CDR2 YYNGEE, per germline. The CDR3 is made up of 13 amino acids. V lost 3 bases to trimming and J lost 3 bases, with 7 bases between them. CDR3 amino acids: CASSADSKNIQYF. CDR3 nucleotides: TGTGCCAGCAGCGCGGACAGCAAAAACATTCAGTACTTC.

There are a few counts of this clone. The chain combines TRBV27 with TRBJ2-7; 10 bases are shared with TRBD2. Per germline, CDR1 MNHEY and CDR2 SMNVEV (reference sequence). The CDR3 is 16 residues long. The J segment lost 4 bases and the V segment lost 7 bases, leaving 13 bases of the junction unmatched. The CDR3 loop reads CASKPLASGSGYEQYF. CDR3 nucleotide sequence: TGTGCCAGCAAACCCCTCGCTAGCGGGAGTGGGTACGAGCAGTACTTC.

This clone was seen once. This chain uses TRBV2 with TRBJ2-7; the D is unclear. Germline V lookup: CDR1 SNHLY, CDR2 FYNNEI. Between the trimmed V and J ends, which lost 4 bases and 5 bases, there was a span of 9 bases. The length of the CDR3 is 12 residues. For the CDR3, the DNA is TGTGCCAGCAGTGGTCAATTCAACGAGCAGTACTTC. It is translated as CASSGQFNEQYF. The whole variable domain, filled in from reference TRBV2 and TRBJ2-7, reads EPEVTQTPSHQVTQMGQEVILRCVPISNHLYFYWYRQILGQKVEFLVSFYNNEISEKSEIFDDQFSVERPDGSNFTLKIRSTKLEDSAMYFCASSGQFNEQYFGPGTRLTVT.

The CDR3 region is CASSEAARANQPQHF. DNA for the CDR3: TGTGCCAGCAGTGAAGCAGCCAGGGCGAATCAGCCCCAGCATTTT. This rearrangement joins TRBV6-1 to TRBJ1-5; D possibly corresponds to TRBD1 (5 bases). Germline values: CDR1 MNHNS, CDR2 SASEGT. The V end was cut by 0 bases, the J end by 4 bases, with 10 bases between. The CDR3 runs to 15 residues.

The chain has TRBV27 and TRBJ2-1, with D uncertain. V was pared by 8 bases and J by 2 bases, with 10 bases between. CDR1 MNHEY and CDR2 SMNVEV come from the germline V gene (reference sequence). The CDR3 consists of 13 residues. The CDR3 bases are TGTGCCAGCCAGAGAGGTGCCTACAATGAGCAGTTCTTC. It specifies CASQRGAYNEQFF.

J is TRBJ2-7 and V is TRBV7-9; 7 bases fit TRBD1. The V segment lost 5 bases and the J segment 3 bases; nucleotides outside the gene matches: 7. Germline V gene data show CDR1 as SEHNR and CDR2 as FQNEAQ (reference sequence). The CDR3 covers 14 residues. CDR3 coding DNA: TGTGCCAGCAGCCCCGGGACAGAGGGCTACGAGCAGTACTTC. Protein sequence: CASSPGTEGYEQYF.